The clone carrying this T cell receptor beta chain was seen a few times. Different DNA sequences within this sample yield the same CDR3. During the 2 weeks before they entered the study, exposed participants had met someone with a PCR-confirmed or clinician-diagnosed COVID-19 case. The sample comes from a study of blood T cell repertoires in COVID-19. The wider study: COVID-19 samples collected from the United States, Italy and Spain covered acute and convalescent phases.

The CDR3 consists of 16 residues. Trimming removed 0 bases from V and 1 base from J; junction bases left unmatched: 2. Germline V gene data show CDR1 as SGDLS and CDR2 as YYNGEE. Per the study methods: Amplification of reference gene primers was used by the study to estimate nucleated cell counts. Assay: immunoSEQ multiplex PCR; the TCRdb copy retains only in-frame clones and omits some. The V and J calls and clone size were taken over from that table, and D and trimming were inferred from the DNA. The sample yields roughly 250,000 clones, more than 80% seen once. The TCR originated in a man in his forties or fifties who had been exposed to COVID-19. The sample comprised PBMCs or T cells enriched from blood (not recorded which). The chain has TRBV9 and TRBJ2-1; 9 nucleotides align to TRBD1. CDR3 sequence: CASSVVGQGSYNEQFF. The CDR3 region has the DNA TGTGCCAGCAGCGTAGTGGGACAGGGATCCTACAATGAGCAGTTCTTC.